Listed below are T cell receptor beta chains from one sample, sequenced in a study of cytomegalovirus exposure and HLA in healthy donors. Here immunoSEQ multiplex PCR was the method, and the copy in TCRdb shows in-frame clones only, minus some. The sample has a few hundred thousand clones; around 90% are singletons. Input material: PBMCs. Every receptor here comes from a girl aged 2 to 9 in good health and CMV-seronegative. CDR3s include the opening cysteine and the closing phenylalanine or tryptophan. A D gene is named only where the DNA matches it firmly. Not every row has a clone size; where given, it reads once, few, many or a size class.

TGTGCCAGCCGCGAGAGGACAGGGTACTACGAGCAGTACTTC | CASRERTGYYEQYF | TRBD1 | TRBV2 | . | TRBJ2-7
TGTGCCAGCAGCTTTGGGACAGGGGGCCCTAATGAAAAACTGTTTTTT | CASSFGTGGPNEKLFF | TRBD1 | TRBV7-9 | . | TRBJ1-4
TGTGCCAGCAGATCCGGACTAGCGGGCTCTGGGGCCAACGTCCTGACTTTC | CASRSGLAGSGANVLTF | TRBD2 | TRBV5-4 | . | TRBJ2-6
TGTGCCAGCAGTGAACCTCCCAGGGGCCATCAGCCCCAGCATTTT | CASSEPPRGHQPQHF | . | TRBV6-1 | . | TRBJ1-5
TGTGCCTGGAGTGTTGGGACTAGCGCGAATGAGCAGTTCTTC | CAWSVGTSANEQFF | TRBD2 | TRBV30 | . | TRBJ2-1
TGTGCCAGCAGCTTAGGGGGACAGAATTCACCCCTCCACTTT | CASSLGGQNSPLHF | TRBD1 | TRBV11-2 | . | TRBJ1-6
TGCGCCAGCAGCCTCCTTAGGGAGCGGGGGGGCCGGGGAGATACGCAGTATTTT | CASSLLRERGGRGDTQYF | TRBD2 | TRBV4-1 | . | TRBJ2-3
TGTGCCAGCAGCCGGGTAGGGGTGTATGGCTACACCTTC | CASSRVGVYGYTF | . | TRBV5-6 | . | TRBJ1-2
TGTGCCAGTAGTATAGTCCCTTCCAGGGCTGAAGCTTTCTTT | CASSIVPSRAEAFF | . | TRBV19 | . | TRBJ1-1
TGTGCCAGCAGCACGGGGACAGGGCATGGCTACACCTTC | CASSTGTGHGYTF | TRBD1 | TRBV13 | . | TRBJ1-2
TGTTCCAGCAGCCTCTCGGGAGCGGGGTCCGATAGGGAGTACTTC | CSSSLSGAGSDREYF | TRBD2 | TRBV7-9 | . | TRBJ2-7
TGTGCCAGCAGCTCCCCTACCGAGATCGACACCGGGGAGCTGTTTTTT | CASSSPTEIDTGELFF | . | TRBV11-2 | . | TRBJ2-2
TGTGCCAGCAGGGACAGGGTTTCAGATACGCAGTATTTT | CASRDRVSDTQYF | TRBD1 | TRBV2 | . | TRBJ2-3
TGTGCCATCAGTGACCTGGTTAGCTATGGCTACACCTTC | CAISDLVSYGYTF | . | TRBV10-3 | . | TRBJ1-2
TGTGCCAGCAGCTTACGGGGGATGAACACTGAAGCTTTCTTT | CASSLRGMNTEAFF | . | TRBV5-8 | . | TRBJ1-1
TGTGCCAGCAGCTACAAAGACGGGACAGCCAGCACAGATACGCAGTATTTT | CASSYKDGTASTDTQYF | TRBD1 | TRBV5-4 | . | TRBJ2-3
TGTGCCAGTAGTATAATTCCAGGGGGAGGTACTGAAGCTTTCTTT | CASSIIPGGGTEAFF | TRBD1 | TRBV19 | . | TRBJ1-1
TGTGCCATATCCCTGGAGGGGCGGCCTGAAGCTTTCTTT | CAISLEGRPEAFF | . | TRBV2 | . | TRBJ1-1
TGTGCCAGCAGTTTTTGGGCAGGGGTCCAAGAGACCCAGTACTTC | CASSFWAGVQETQYF | . | TRBV27 | . | TRBJ2-5
TGTGCCAGCAGTTACTTTCTAGCGAGTAACACAGATACGCAGTATTTT | CASSYFLASNTDTQYF | . | TRBV6-5 | . | TRBJ2-3
TGTGCCAGCACAGCTAGCGGGGGGGATTCAGATACGCAGTATTTT | CASTASGGDSDTQYF | TRBD2 | TRBV2 | . | TRBJ2-3
TGTGCCAGCAGTGTTACCCGAGGTGCTTTCTTT | CASSVTRGAFF | . | TRBV2 | . | TRBJ1-1
TGTGCCAGCAGTTACTCTCTGGGAGGAAGTATAGTCTACACCTTC | CASSYSLGGSIVYTF | . | TRBV6-6 | . | TRBJ1-2
TGTGCCAGCTCCATGCTCGACAGGGTTGAGCAGTTCTTC | CASSMLDRVEQFF | TRBD1 | TRBV28 | . | TRBJ2-1
TGTGCCAGCAGTGAACTAGCCGGCAATGAGCAGTTCTTC | CASSELAGNEQFF | . | TRBV25-1 | . | TRBJ2-1
TGCAGCGTTTCAAACAGGGGGCGCCTGAACACTGAAGCTTTCTTT | CSVSNRGRLNTEAFF | TRBD1 | TRBV29-1 | . | TRBJ1-1
TGTGCCAGCAGTGAAGACGGGACTCTTTTAATCTGGGGAGAGCAGTACTTC | CASSEDGTLLIWGEQYF | . | TRBV6-1 | . | TRBJ2-7
TGTGCCAGCAGTACCTTGGACTTCTACTCCTACGAGCAGTACTTC | CASSTLDFYSYEQYF | . | TRBV6-5 | . | TRBJ2-7
TGCGCCAGCAGCCTAGGGACTAGCGGGAGTGGTGAGCAGTACTTC | CASSLGTSGSGEQYF | TRBD2 | TRBV5-1 | . | TRBJ2-7
TGTGCCAGCAGCTTAGGCCTGGGACAGGGAAGATATAATTCACCCCTCCACTTT | CASSLGLGQGRYNSPLHF | TRBD1 | TRBV13 | . | TRBJ1-6
TGTGCCTGGAGTGCCCCAGGGATCTCTGGAAACACCATATATTTT | CAWSAPGISGNTIYF | . | TRBV30 | . | TRBJ1-3
TGTGCCAGCAGCCTACGACAGGGGGTTGACTATGGCTACACCTTC | CASSLRQGVDYGYTF | TRBD1 | TRBV7-9 | . | TRBJ1-2
TGTGCCAGCTCACCACTTCCCAGCGTTGGAGCCAAAAACATTCAGTACTTC | CASSPLPSVGAKNIQYF | . | TRBV18 | . | TRBJ2-4
TGTGCCAGCAGCCCAAGGGGGAAAGAGACCCAGTACTTC | CASSPRGKETQYF | . | TRBV7-9 | . | TRBJ2-5
TGTGCCAGCAGCCAATTAAATGGGGGCGTCTATGGCTACACCTTC | CASSQLNGGVYGYTF | . | TRBV9 | . | TRBJ1-2
TGTGCCAGCAGCTCCCGGACTCCAGGAAACACCATATATTTT | CASSSRTPGNTIYF | . | TRBV7-2 | . | TRBJ1-3
TGTGCCAGCAGCCAAGCTGGCGGGGGGGCCCGCCATGAGCAGTTCTTC | CASSQAGGGARHEQFF | TRBD2 | TRBV14 | . | TRBJ2-1
TGCGCCAGCAGCCGCGGGACTTTTTCGAACACCGGGGAGCTGTTTTTT | CASSRGTFSNTGELFF | . | TRBV5-1 | . | TRBJ2-2
TGCGCCAGCAGTTCACTAGCGGGAGGGCCTAATGAGCAGTTCTTC | CASSSLAGGPNEQFF | TRBD2 | TRBV10-2 | . | TRBJ2-1
TGCGCCAGCAGCCCTTCGAGACAGGGGGCGACGAACACTGAAGCTTTCTTT | CASSPSRQGATNTEAFF | TRBD1 | TRBV5-1 | . | TRBJ1-1
TGTGCCAGCAGTGAATGGGCGGGACGCGACGAGCAGTACTTC | CASSEWAGRDEQYF | . | TRBV6-1 | . | TRBJ2-7
TGTGCCAGCAGCTTGGGGGGACTAGCGGGCCTGGAGCAGTACTTC | CASSLGGLAGLEQYF | TRBD2 | TRBV5-6 | once | TRBJ2-7
TGTGCCAGCAGCTGGTACAGTAGCAATCAGCCCCAGCATTTT | CASSWYSSNQPQHF | . | TRBV5-6 | . | TRBJ1-5
TGTGCCAGCCGCAAGGAGGGGAGGCACGAGCAGTACTTC | CASRKEGRHEQYF | . | TRBV6-6 | . | TRBJ2-7
TGTGCCAGCAGCTTTGGCAGGCTCGAGCAGTACTTC | CASSFGRLEQYF | . | TRBV13 | . | TRBJ2-7
TGTGCCACCAGCAGAGACAGGGGCAATCAGCCCCAGCATTTT | CATSRDRGNQPQHF | . | TRBV15 | . | TRBJ1-5
TGTGCCAGCAGCTTTCGACACCCAACTAATGAAAAACTGTTTTTT | CASSFRHPTNEKLFF | . | TRBV28 | . | TRBJ1-4
TGTGCCAGCAGTTTTGGACAGGGGGCTTTAAAACTGTTTTTT | CASSFGQGALKLFF | TRBD1 | TRBV5-6 | . | TRBJ1-4
TGCAGCGTTGAAGGGACAGTGAACACTGAAGCTTTCTTT | CSVEGTVNTEAFF | . | TRBV29-1 | . | TRBJ1-1
TGTGCCAGCAGCCAAGACGAGCAGGGGCAGCAAGAGACCCAGTACTTC | CASSQDEQGQQETQYF | . | TRBV4-2 | . | TRBJ2-5
TGTGCCAGCAGTGAAGCGATGGGGCAGGGTAACTATGGCTACACCTTC | CASSEAMGQGNYGYTF | . | TRBV6-1 | . | TRBJ1-2
TGTGCCAGTACCGAGTGGGATACGCAGTATTTT | CASTEWDTQYF | . | TRBV19 | . | TRBJ2-3
TGCGCCAGCAGGTTGACAGGGGGCGCCGTCCACGAGCAGTACTTC | CASRLTGGAVHEQYF | TRBD1 | TRBV10-2 | . | TRBJ2-7
TGTGCCATCAGCAGGGAAGGTCAGCCCCAGCATTTT | CAISREGQPQHF | . | TRBV10-3 | . | TRBJ1-5
TGTGCCAGCAGCGCAGACAGGTCGAACACTGAAGCTTTCTTT | CASSADRSNTEAFF | . | TRBV9 | once | TRBJ1-1